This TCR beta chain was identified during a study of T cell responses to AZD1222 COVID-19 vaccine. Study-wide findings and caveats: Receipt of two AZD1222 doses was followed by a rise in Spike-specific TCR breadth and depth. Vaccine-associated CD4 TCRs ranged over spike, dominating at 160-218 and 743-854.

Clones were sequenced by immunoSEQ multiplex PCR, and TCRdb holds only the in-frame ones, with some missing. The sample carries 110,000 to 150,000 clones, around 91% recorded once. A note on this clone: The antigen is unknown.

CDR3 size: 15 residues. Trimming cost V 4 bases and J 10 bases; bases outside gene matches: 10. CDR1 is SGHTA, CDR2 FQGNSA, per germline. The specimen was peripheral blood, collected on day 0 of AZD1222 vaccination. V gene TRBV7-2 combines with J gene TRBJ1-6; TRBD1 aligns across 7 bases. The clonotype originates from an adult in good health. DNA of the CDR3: TGTGCCAGCAGCTCCTCCGGGACAGTCAAATCACCCCTCCACTTT. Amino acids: CASSSSGTVKSPLHF.